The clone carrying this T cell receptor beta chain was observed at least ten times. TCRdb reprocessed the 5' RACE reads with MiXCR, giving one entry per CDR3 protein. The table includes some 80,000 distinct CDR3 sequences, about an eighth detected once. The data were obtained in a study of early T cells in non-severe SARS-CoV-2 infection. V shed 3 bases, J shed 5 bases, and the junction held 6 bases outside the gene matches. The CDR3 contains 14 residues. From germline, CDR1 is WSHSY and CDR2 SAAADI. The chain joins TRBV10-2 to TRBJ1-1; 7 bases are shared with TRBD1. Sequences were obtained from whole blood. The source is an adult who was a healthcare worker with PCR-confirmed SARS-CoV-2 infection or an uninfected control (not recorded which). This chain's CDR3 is CASSEAQGGTEAFF. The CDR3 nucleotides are TGCGCCAGCAGTGAAGCTCAGGGGGGGACTGAAGCTTTCTTT.